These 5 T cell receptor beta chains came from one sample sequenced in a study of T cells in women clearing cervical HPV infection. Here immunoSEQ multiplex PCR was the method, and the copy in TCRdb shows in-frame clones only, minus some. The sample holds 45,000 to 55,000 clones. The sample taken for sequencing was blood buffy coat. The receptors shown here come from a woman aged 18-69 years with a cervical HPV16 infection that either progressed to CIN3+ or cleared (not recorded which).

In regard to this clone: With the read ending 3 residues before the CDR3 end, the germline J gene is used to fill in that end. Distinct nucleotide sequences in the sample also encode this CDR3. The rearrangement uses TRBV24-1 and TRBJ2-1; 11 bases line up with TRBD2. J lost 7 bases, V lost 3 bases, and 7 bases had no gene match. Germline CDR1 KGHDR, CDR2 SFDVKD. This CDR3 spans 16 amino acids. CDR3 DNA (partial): TGTGCCACCAGTGATGATAGCGGGGGGGCCATTAATGAG. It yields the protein CATSDDSGGAINE. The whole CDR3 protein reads CATSDDSGGAINEQFF.

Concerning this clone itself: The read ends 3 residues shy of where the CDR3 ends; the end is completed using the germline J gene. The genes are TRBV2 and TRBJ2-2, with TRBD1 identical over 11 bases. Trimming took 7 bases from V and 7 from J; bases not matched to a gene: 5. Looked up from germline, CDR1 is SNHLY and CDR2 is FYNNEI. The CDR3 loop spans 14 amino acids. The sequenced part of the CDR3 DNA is TGTGCCAGCAAGGGACAGGGGGTAATCGGGGAG. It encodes CASKGQGVIGE. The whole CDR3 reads CASKGQGVIGELFF.

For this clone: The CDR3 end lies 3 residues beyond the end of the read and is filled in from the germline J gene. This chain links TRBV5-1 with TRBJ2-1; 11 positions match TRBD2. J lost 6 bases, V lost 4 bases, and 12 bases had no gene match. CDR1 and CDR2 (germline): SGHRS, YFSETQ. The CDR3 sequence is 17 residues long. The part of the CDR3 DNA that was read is TGCGCCAGCAGCCAGGAACTCCCGGGACTAGCGGCCAATGAG. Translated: CASSQELPGLAANE. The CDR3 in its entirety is CASSQELPGLAANEQFF.

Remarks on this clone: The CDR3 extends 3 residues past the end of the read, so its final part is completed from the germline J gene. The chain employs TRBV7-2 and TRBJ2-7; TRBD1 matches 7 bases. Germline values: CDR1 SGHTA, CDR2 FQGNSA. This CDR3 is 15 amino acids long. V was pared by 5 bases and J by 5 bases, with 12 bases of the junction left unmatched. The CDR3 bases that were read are TGTGCCAGCAGCCGTCCGGGACAGCTGGGGAACGAG. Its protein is CASSRPGQLGNE. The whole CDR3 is CASSRPGQLGNEQYF.

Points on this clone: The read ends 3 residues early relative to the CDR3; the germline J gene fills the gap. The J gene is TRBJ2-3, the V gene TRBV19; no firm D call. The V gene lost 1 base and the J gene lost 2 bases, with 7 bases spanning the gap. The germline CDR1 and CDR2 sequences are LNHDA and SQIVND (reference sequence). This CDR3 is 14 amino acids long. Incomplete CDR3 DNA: TGTGCCAGTAGTATAGCAGGCCACACAGATACG. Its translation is CASSIAGHTDT. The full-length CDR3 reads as CASSIAGHTDTQYF. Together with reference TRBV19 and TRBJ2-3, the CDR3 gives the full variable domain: DGGITQSPKYLFRKEGQNVTLSCEQNLNHDAMYWYRQDPGQGLRLIYYSQIVNDFQKGDIAEGYSVSREKKESFPLTVTSAQKNPTAFYLCASSIAGHTDTQYFGPGTRLTVL.